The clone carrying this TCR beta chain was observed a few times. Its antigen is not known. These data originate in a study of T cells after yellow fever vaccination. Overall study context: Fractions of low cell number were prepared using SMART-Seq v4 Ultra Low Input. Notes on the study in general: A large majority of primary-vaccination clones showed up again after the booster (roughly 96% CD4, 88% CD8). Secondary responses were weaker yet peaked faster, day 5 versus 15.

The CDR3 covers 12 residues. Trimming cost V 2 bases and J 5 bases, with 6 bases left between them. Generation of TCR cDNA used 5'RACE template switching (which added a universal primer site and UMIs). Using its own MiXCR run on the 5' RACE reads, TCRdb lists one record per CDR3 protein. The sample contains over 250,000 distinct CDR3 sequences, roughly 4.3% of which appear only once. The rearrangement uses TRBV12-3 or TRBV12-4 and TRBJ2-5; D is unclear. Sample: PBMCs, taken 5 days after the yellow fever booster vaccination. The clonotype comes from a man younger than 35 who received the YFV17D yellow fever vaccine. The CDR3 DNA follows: TGTGCCAGCAGTTTAAGTTTCGAGACCCAGTACTTC. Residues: CASSLSFETQYF.